Following are 31 T cell receptor beta chains from one sample sequenced in a study of cytomegalovirus exposure and HLA in healthy donors. A multiplex PCR was run with 60 Vbeta primers and 13 Jbeta primers. Repertoires were generated with immunoSEQ multiplex PCR, while TCRdb's copy carries only in-frame clones and drops some. The sample contains approximately 260,000 clones, roughly 81% of which appear only once. The sequenced sample was PBMCs. The receptors originated from a woman aged 40 to 55 in good health and CMV-seropositive.

The CDR3 sequence is CASVAETNEQFF. The CDR3 coding sequence is TGTGCCAGTGTAGCGGAGACCAATGAGCAGTTCTTC. V usage is TRBV10-3 and J usage is TRBJ2-1, with D perhaps matching TRBD2 (6 bases). Trimming took 10 bases from V and 6 from J, leaving 13 bases between them. The CDR3 spans 12 residues. The germline V gene has CDR1 ENHRY and CDR2 SYGVKD.

The chain recombines TRBV18 with TRBJ1-5; D may be TRBD1 (6 bases). The germline gives CDR1 KGHSH, CDR2 LQKENI. V was cut by 2 bases and J by 6 bases, with 8 bases left in between. This CDR3 is built from 13 residues. The CDR3 coding sequence is TGTGCCAGCTCACCAGACAGGTTTCAGCCCCAGCATTTT. Translation: CASSPDRFQPQHF. Drawing the rest from reference TRBV18 and TRBJ1-5, the complete variable domain is NAGVMQNPRHLVRRRGQEARLRCSPMKGHSHVYWYRQLPEEGLKFMVYLQKENIIDESGMPKERFSAEFPKEGPSILRIQQVVRGDSAAYFCASSPDRFQPQHFGDGTRLSIL.

This clone was seen only once. The chain links TRBV28 to TRBJ1-6, with D unclear. The CDR3 consists of 12 residues. V was cut by 3 bases and J by 9 bases, with 6 bases left in between. Germline V gene lookup returns CDR1 MDHEN and CDR2 SYDVKM. CDR3 nucleotides: TGTGCCAGCAGTTTCAGGATTTCACCCCTCCACTTT. This translates into CASSFRISPLHF.

This clone was recorded once. Other DNA sequences from this sample encode an identical CDR3 as well. CDR3 loop: CAWYSGNTIYF. The CDR3 DNA sequence: TGTGCCTGGTATAGTGGAAACACCATATATTTT. The chain joins TRBV30 to TRBJ1-3, with no clear D. The germline V gene has CDR1 GTSNPN and CDR2 SVGIG (reference sequence). The CDR3 totals 11 residues. The ends were cut back, 5 bases at V and 3 bases at J, with 5 bases in the middle.

This chain joins TRBV19 and TRBJ2-2; D is perhaps TRBD1 (6 bases). Germline loops: CDR1 LNHDA, CDR2 SQIVND (reference sequence). V dropped 4 bases and J dropped 7 bases, with 10 bases sitting between them. This CDR3 region has 13 residues. The CDR3 is CASSTGVGGELFF. The CDR3 DNA sequence: TGTGCCAGTAGTACAGGGGTTGGCGGGGAGCTGTTTTTT.

This chain links TRBV29-1 with TRBJ2-1; perhaps TRBD2 as D (8 bases). CDR3 length: 14 amino acids. Germline V gives CDR1 SQVTM, CDR2 ANQGSEA. Trimming stripped 7 bases from V and 4 bases from J, with 17 bases between. This chain's CDR3 is CSGDSGREYNEQFF. As DNA, the CDR3 is TGCAGCGGGGACAGCGGGAGAGAGTACAATGAGCAGTTCTTC.

V usage is TRBV29-1 and J usage is TRBJ2-5, with TRBD2 matching over 11 bases. Trimming at V came to 4 bases and at J to 5 bases, leaving 3 bases not matched to a gene. Germline V gene lookup returns CDR1 SQVTM and CDR2 ANQGSEA. There are 13 residues in the CDR3. The CDR3 DNA sequence: TGCAGCGTTGTGGTAGCGGGAGGGGAGACCCAGTACTTC. Translation: CSVVVAGGETQYF.

J is TRBJ2-2 and V is TRBV9, with 10 bases lining up with TRBD1. The ends lost 1 base at V and 7 bases at J; junction bases unmatched: 4. The CDR3 consists of 15 residues. Germline CDR1 is SGDLS and CDR2 is YYNGEE. The CDR3 region has the DNA TGTGCCAGCAGCGTACGAGGACAGGGGGTCGGGGAGCTGTTTTTT. This sequence encodes CASSVRGQGVGELFF.

This clone has a single count. The J gene is TRBJ2-1, the V gene TRBV5-1; D is possibly TRBD2 (6 bases). With 2 bases removed from V and 0 bases from J, the gap between germline ends came to 12 bases. Germline assignment: CDR1 SGHRS and CDR2 YFSETQ. The CDR3 consists of 16 residues. The chain's CDR3 is CASSLDSGVSYNEQFF. CDR3 bases: TGCGCCAGCAGCTTAGATAGCGGAGTCTCCTACAATGAGCAGTTCTTC.

CDR3 nucleotides: TGTGCCAGCAGTTTATACCGACGGGACACTGAAGCTTTCTTT. It yields the protein CASSLYRRDTEAFF. This chain joins TRBV28 and TRBJ1-1; D is unclear. V lost 1 base, J lost 3 bases, and 9 bases lay in between. Germline V lookup: CDR1 MDHEN, CDR2 SYDVKM. The CDR3 extends over 14 amino acids.

This chain joins TRBV9 and TRBJ2-7; 7 bases map to TRBD1. The CDR3 consists of 16 residues. V was clipped by 3 bases and J by 3 bases; unmatched bases: 12. Germline V gene sequence: CDR1 SGDLS, CDR2 YYNGEE. The CDR3 DNA reads as TGTGCCAGCAGCGCCGATACCGGGACAGCTAACTACGAGCAGTACTTC. This gives the protein CASSADTGTANYEQYF.

J is TRBJ1-5 and V is TRBV2; D call uncertain. Germline V gives CDR1 SNHLY, CDR2 FYNNEI. The CDR3 has 14 residues. Trimming removed 5 bases from V and 1 base from J, with 9 bases in between. CDR3 sequence (DNA): TGTGCCAGCAGTACACGAGGCAGCAATCAGCCCCAGCATTTT. Its translation is CASSTRGSNQPQHF.

The V and J genes are TRBV19 and TRBJ1-4; a possible D gene is TRBD1 (5 bases). From germline, CDR1 is LNHDA and CDR2 SQIVND (reference sequence). V lost 8 bases, J lost 10 bases, and 26 bases lay in between. This CDR3 is built from 16 residues. DNA of the CDR3: TGTGCCAGTCAAGCGACTAGCGGGGGTCAATTGGTAAAACTGTTTTTT. Translated: CASQATSGGQLVKLFF.

The rearrangement links TRBV4-3 to TRBJ1-4; no clear D gene. V was cut by 2 bases and J by 7 bases, with 11 bases left in between. The V gene's germline CDR1 is LGHNA and CDR2 YSLEER. The CDR3 runs 14 residues. CDR3 loop: CASSQLRESEKLFF. DNA of the CDR3: TGCGCCAGCAGCCAACTACGGGAATCTGAAAAACTGTTTTTT.

The chain links TRBV27 to TRBJ1-4, with 8 positions matching TRBD1. The CDR3 has 16 residues. The trim removed 5 bases at V and 10 bases at J, leaving 15 bases unmatched. Germline CDR1 is MNHEY and CDR2 is SMNVEV (reference sequence). Here the CDR3 reads CASSPTETGGSGKLFF. The CDR3 nucleotides are TGTGCCAGCAGTCCAACAGAAACAGGGGGTAGCGGAAAACTGTTTTTT.

This chain links TRBV5-1 with TRBJ2-1; D gene uncertain. The CDR3 is made up of 13 amino acids. V lost 0 bases to trimming and J lost 3 bases, with 4 bases between them. The germline V gene encodes CDR1 SGHRS and CDR2 YFSETQ. CDR3: CASSLDSYNEQFF. DNA for the CDR3: TGCGCCAGCAGCTTGGACAGCTACAATGAGCAGTTCTTC.

The rearrangement joins TRBV9 to TRBJ2-7, with TRBD2 matching 11 bases. CDR3 length: 16 residues. Germline CDR1 reads SGDLS; CDR2 reads YYNGEE. The ends lost 3 bases at V and 5 bases at J; junction bases unmatched: 10. As DNA, the CDR3 is TGTGCCAGCAGCGGTGAACCGGGACTAGCGGTTCACGAGCAGTACTTC. This sequence encodes CASSGEPGLAVHEQYF. The variable domain in full, with the rest retrieved from reference TRBV9 and TRBJ2-7, is DSGVTQTPKHLITATGQRVTLRCSPRSGDLSVYWYQQSLDQGLQFLIQYYNGEERAKGNILERFSAQQFPDLHSELNLSSLELGDSALYFCASSGEPGLAVHEQYFGPGTRLTVT.

The chain is built from TRBV4-1 and TRBJ2-2; 12 bases agree with TRBD2. CDR1 and CDR2 (germline): MGHRA, YSYEKL. The CDR3 contains 15 residues. V trimming: 1 base; J trimming: 7 bases; junction bases outside the gene matches: 1. CDR3 sequence: CASSQGLAGDGELFF. The DNA of the CDR3 is TGCGCCAGCAGCCAAGGACTAGCGGGAGACGGGGAGCTGTTTTTT.

V and J are TRBV19 and TRBJ1-5; maybe TRBD1 (6 bases). Trimming removed 3 bases from V and 7 bases from J, with 19 bases in between. CDR1 and CDR2 from the germline V gene are LNHDA and SQIVND (reference sequence). The CDR3 length is 16 residues. The DNA of the CDR3 is TGTGCCAGTAGTATGATAGGGGGGGCAGTTGTCCAGCCCCAGCATTTT. Its translation is CASSMIGGAVVQPQHF.

The sample holds one count of this clone. V gene TRBV7-9 combines with J gene TRBJ2-7; 7 bases match TRBD1. The CDR3 extends over 16 amino acids. V was clipped by 5 bases and J by 0 bases; unmatched bases: 10. The V gene's germline CDR1 is SEHNR and CDR2 FQNEAQ (reference sequence). CDR3 sequence (DNA): TGTGCCAGCAGCCTAGGGGACAGTCTCTTCTCCTACGAGCAGTACTTC. It encodes CASSLGDSLFSYEQYF.

V usage is TRBV30 and J usage is TRBJ1-2, with D possibly being TRBD1 (6 bases). The CDR3 is 12 amino acids. The V end lost 4 bases, the J end lost 8 bases, and 14 bases lay between the germline ends. Germline V lookup: CDR1 GTSNPN, CDR2 SVGIG (reference sequence). Here the CDR3 reads CAWNRGAGGYTF. The CDR3 DNA follows: TGTGCCTGGAACCGGGGGGCGGGAGGCTACACCTTC.

V and J are TRBV19 and TRBJ2-7; 8 bases are shared with TRBD1. CDR1 LNHDA and CDR2 SQIVND come from the germline V gene (reference sequence). This CDR3 contains 15 residues. With V trimmed by 3 bases and J by 2 bases, 6 bases remained unmatched. The CDR3 nucleotides read TGTGCCAGTAGTATGGCCGGACAGGGTCCCTACGAGCAGTACTTC. Protein: CASSMAGQGPYEQYF.

The count of this clone is one. This chain connects TRBV5-1 to TRBJ2-7; D unresolved. The germline V and J ends were trimmed by 4 bases and 0 bases, with 14 bases remaining between them. There are 15 residues in the CDR3. Per the germline V gene, CDR1 is SGHRS and CDR2 is YFSETQ. The chain's CDR3 is CASSPDLRVSYEQYF. The CDR3, as DNA: TGCGCCAGCAGCCCCGATTTAAGAGTCTCCTACGAGCAGTACTTC.

V gene TRBV6-1 combines with J gene TRBJ1-5, with D perhaps TRBD1 (5 bases). Germline V lookup: CDR1 MNHNS, CDR2 SASEGT. V lost 6 bases and J lost 0, with 12 bases in between. The CDR3 sequence is 15 residues long. The chain's CDR3 is CASSGGTVSNQPQHF. The CDR3 bases are TGTGCCAGCAGCGGAGGGACGGTTAGCAATCAGCCCCAGCATTTT.

The chain uses TRBV7-8 and TRBJ2-5; a weak D match, TRBD1 (6 bases). CDR1 and CDR2 from the germline V gene are SGHVS and FQNEAQ. V was clipped by 2 bases and J by 5 bases, with 9 bases between them. The CDR3 covers 13 residues. The CDR3 here is CASSLQGMETQYF. The CDR3 region has the DNA TGTGCCAGCAGCTTACAGGGGATGGAGACCCAGTACTTC.

The rearrangement uses TRBV9 and TRBJ1-6; maybe TRBD1 (6 bases). CDR1 SGDLS and CDR2 YYNGEE come from the germline V gene. This CDR3 region has 14 residues. The germline V and J ends were trimmed by 5 bases and 7 bases, with 13 bases remaining between them. The CDR3 DNA reads TGTGCCAGCAGTCCCACAGGGCCCAATTCACCCCTCCACTTT. This sequence encodes CASSPTGPNSPLHF.

The V and J genes are TRBV11-2 and TRBJ2-2, with 15 nucleotides matching TRBD2. CDR3 length equals 18 residues. Germline-derived CDR1 and CDR2 are SGHAT and FQNNGV. Trimming at V came to 5 bases and at J to 2 bases, leaving 6 bases not matched to a gene. The CDR3 reads CASSARTSGRENTGELFF. The CDR3, as DNA: TGTGCCAGCAGCGCCAGGACTAGCGGGAGGGAAAACACCGGGGAGCTGTTTTTT.

This clone was picked up one time. The chain links TRBV27 to TRBJ2-7; 10 bases fit TRBD2. The V and J ends lost 0 bases and 4 bases, in that order; junction bases with no gene match: 6. The CDR3 is made up of 16 amino acids. The germline CDR1 and CDR2 sequences are MNHEY and SMNVEV (reference sequence). Here the CDR3 DNA reads TGTGCCAGCAGTTTATCGCTAGCGGGAGCCCTATACGAGCAGTACTTC. Its protein product is CASSLSLAGALYEQYF.

CDR3 protein: CASSRGANMNTEAFF. The CDR3 region has the DNA TGTGCCAGTTCCAGGGGGGCAAACATGAACACTGAAGCTTTCTTT. The genes are TRBV11-3 and TRBJ1-1, with 7 bases fitting TRBD1. CDR1 SGHNT and CDR2 YENEEA come from the germline V gene. CDR3 size: 15 residues. With V trimmed by 9 bases and J by 0 bases, 10 bases remained unmatched. Full variable domain (rest looked up from reference TRBV11-3 and TRBJ1-1): EAGVVQSPRYKIIEKKQPVAFWCNPISGHNTLYWYLQNLGQGPELLIRYENEEAVDDSQLPKDRFSAERLKGVDSTLKIQPAELGDSAVYLCASSRGANMNTEAFFGQGTRLTVV.

This chain links TRBV5-1 with TRBJ2-2, with TRBD2 matching 8 bases. Germline CDR1 is SGHRS and CDR2 is YFSETQ. The CDR3 is made up of 15 amino acids. V was pared by 0 bases and J by 7 bases, with 5 bases of the junction left unmatched. DNA of the CDR3: TGCGCCAGCAGCTTGGACGGGAGGGCCGGCGGGGAGCTGTTTTTT. It yields the protein CASSLDGRAGGELFF.

This chain uses TRBV9 with TRBJ2-3; D ambiguous. The CDR3 is 13 residues long. Trimming cost V 2 bases and J 4 bases, with 8 bases left between them. Germline loops: CDR1 SGDLS, CDR2 YYNGEE. CDR3 nucleotides: TGTGCCAGCAGCGTCGGAGCGTCAGATACGCAGTATTTT. As protein: CASSVGASDTQYF.